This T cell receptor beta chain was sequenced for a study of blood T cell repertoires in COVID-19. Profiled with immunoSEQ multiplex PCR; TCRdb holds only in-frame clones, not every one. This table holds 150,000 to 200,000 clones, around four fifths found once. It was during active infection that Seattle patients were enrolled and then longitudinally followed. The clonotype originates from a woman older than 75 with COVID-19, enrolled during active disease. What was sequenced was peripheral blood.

CDR3 residues: CASSPSSGTGGIQPQHF. Written as DNA, the CDR3 is TGTGCCAGCTCCCCAAGTTCCGGGACAGGGGGCATTCAGCCCCAGCATTTT. This chain connects TRBV18 to TRBJ1-5; 12 positions agree with TRBD1. CDR1 is KGHSH, CDR2 LQKENI, per germline. V lost 6 bases to trimming and J lost 6 bases; unmatched junction nucleotides: 12. The CDR3 has 17 residues.